There are many counts of the clone carrying this T cell receptor beta chain. Its matching antigen is unknown. These data belong to a study of T cells in Graves' hyperthyroidism and ophthalmopathy. Study outcomes and limitations: Stable hyperthyroidism was separated from ophthalmopathy by a model based on 13 V-J features. Ophthalmopathy, as predicted by the model, came a median around 7 months after the prediction.

Researchers amplified the TCR beta CDR3 regions from RNA transcripts. The HTBI primer set drove a first-round RT-PCR of the TCR CDR3. TCRdb called the multiplex PCR reads again in MiXCR, with one record for every CDR3 protein. This sample has roughly 600,000 distinct CDR3 sequences, with about 15% found just once. Patients with uncontrolled infections, other autoimmune diseases, pregnancy or lactation were excluded. This clonotype was sampled from a woman in her forties or fifties with Graves' ophthalmopathy. Sequenced material: blood.

The CDR3 DNA reads as TGTGCCAGTGATCGGACGAATCAGCCCCAGCATTTT. This encodes CASDRTNQPQHF. V gene TRBV28 combines with J gene TRBJ1-5; no clear D. The CDR3 covers 12 residues. V lost 9 bases to trimming and J lost 4 bases, with 10 bases between them. CDR1 and CDR2 from the germline V gene are MDHEN and SYDVKM.